This T cell receptor (beta chain) was retrieved from a study of T cells in Graves' hyperthyroidism and ophthalmopathy. On the study more broadly: Peripheral blood was drawn at first diagnosis, prior to all treatment.

Germline-derived CDR1 and CDR2 are SNHLY and FYNNEI. V lost 6 bases and J lost 1, with 12 bases in between. The CDR3 is made up of 14 amino acids. Amplification of TCR beta CDR3 regions was performed using RNA transcripts as template. TCR CDR3 regions were first amplified by RT-PCR with HTBI primers. TCRdb reanalysed the multiplex PCR reads using MiXCR and keeps one entry per CDR3 protein. Counted here are 400,000 or so distinct CDR3 sequences, about 15% occurring once; the ten biggest clones make up 15% to 20%. In its sample, this clonotype was seen a few times. What it recognizes is unknown. Study-level results: Model predictions of ophthalmopathy came a median about 6.3 months before onset. Most expanded thyroid clonotypes above 0.001 recurred in blood.

Each person with ophthalmopathy scored at least 3 on the Clinical Activity Score, reached NOSPECS grade 4 or higher, and had been ill under 3 months. The gene calls are TRBV2 and TRBJ1-1; possibly TRBD1 for D (5 bases). The sequencing input was blood. This clonotype originated in a woman aged 55 to 70 with Graves' ophthalmopathy. In DNA form, the CDR3 reads TGTGCCAGCAGGGGGGGGACGGGGAACACTGAAGCTTTCTTT. Protein: CASRGGTGNTEAFF.